The clone carrying this T cell receptor (beta chain) showed up just a few times. Its cognate antigen is unknown. The CDR3 has 17 residues. V was pared by 0 bases and J by 3 bases, with 17 bases between. Germline values: CDR1 LNHNV, CDR2 YYDKDF (reference sequence). This sample stems from a study of vaccination and CD4 T cells after COVID-19. Cultured CD4+ T cells had their DNA profiled by the Oncomine TCR Beta short-read assay. The authors extracted genomic DNA from cultured CD4+ T cells. In TCRdb, the PCR reads were re-called with MiXCR into one record per CDR3 protein. This table holds about 13,000 distinct CDR3 sequences, approximately 50% found once. The treatment: roughly 11-day PBMC culture with coronavirus spike peptide pools or control peptides (ViraFEST assay).

This clonotype was sampled from a human donor who had recovered from COVID-19. Material: CD4+ T cells from blood, cultured in vitro. V gene TRBV15 combines with J gene TRBJ1-2, with a weak D call TRBD1 (5 bases). CDR3 in amino acids: CATSRDPPRRGDYGYTF. The CDR3 DNA follows: TGTGCCACCAGCAGAGACCCACCTAGGAGGGGTGACTATGGCTACACCTTC.